These 22 T cell receptor beta chains came from one sample sequenced in a study of CD8 T cells in ankylosing spondylitis. Using its own MiXCR run on the 5' RACE reads, TCRdb lists one record per CDR3 protein. The table lists roughly 280,000 distinct CDR3 sequences, 20% of them singletons. Sequenced sample: blood, either unsorted or a sorted T cell fraction (not recorded which). Receptors were obtained from a male donor with ankylosing spondylitis or in good health (not recorded which).

The V and J genes are TRBV5-6 and TRBJ2-5; D unclear. The CDR3 runs 13 residues. V was shortened by 1 base and J by 5 bases, with 9 bases between the two germline ends. Germline values: CDR1 SGHDT, CDR2 YYEEEE. The CDR3 nucleotides read TGTGCCAGCAGCTTGACGGATAGGGAGACCCAGTACTTC. As protein: CASSLTDRETQYF.

This sequence joins TRBV25-1 and TRBJ2-5, with a weak D call TRBD2 (5 bases). Germline CDR1 is MGHDK and CDR2 is SYGVNS. Trimming removed 1 base at V and 4 bases at J, with 19 bases between. This CDR3 comprises 17 residues. CDR3 in amino acids: CASSELRATLRRETQYF. CDR3 nucleotides: TGTGCCAGCAGTGAATTGAGGGCGACACTTCGCAGAGAGACCCAGTACTTC.

This clonotype was detected only a few times. The chain joins TRBV27 to TRBJ2-7, with D possibly matching TRBD1 (5 bases). The CDR3 sequence is 13 residues long. V was shortened by 5 bases and J by 5 bases, with 13 bases between the two germline ends. Germline values: CDR1 MNHEY, CDR2 SMNVEV (reference sequence). Here the CDR3 reads CASSPRQSHEQYV. DNA for the CDR3: TGTGCCAGCAGTCCCCGACAGTCACACGAGCAGTACGTC.

This clonotype was found a few times. The chain joins TRBV6-1 to TRBJ1-3; D is perhaps TRBD1 (5 bases). The germline V and J ends were trimmed by 0 bases and 0 bases, with 15 bases remaining between them. This CDR3 region has 18 residues. Germline V gene data show CDR1 as MNHNS and CDR2 as SASEGT. The CDR3 DNA sequence: TGTGCCAGCAGTGAAGCGGGGCCGCACCTGAACTCTGGAAACACCATATATTTT. This translates into CASSEAGPHLNSGNTIYF.

The V and J genes are TRBV19 and TRBJ1-1; a possible D gene is TRBD1 (5 bases). The CDR3 contains 12 residues. The V end was cut by 5 bases, the J end by 6 bases, with 10 bases between. Germline CDR1 and CDR2: LNHDA and SQIVND (reference sequence). The DNA of the CDR3 is TGTGCCAGTAGTGGAGGGGTTTCTGAAGCTTTCTTT. This translates into CASSGGVSEAFF.

There are a few counts of this clonotype. The gene calls are TRBV14 and TRBJ2-3; no reliable D call. The CDR3 sequence is 15 residues long. Trimming removed 3 bases at V and 2 bases at J, with 12 bases between. Germline CDR1 and CDR2: SGHDN and FVKESK. The CDR3 region has the DNA TGTGCCAGCAGCCATGAACACCCGATCACAGATACGCAGTATTTT. It translates to CASSHEHPITDTQYF.

This clonotype was observed a handful of times. The V call is TRBV28, the J call TRBJ2-3; D is perhaps TRBD1 (6 bases). The CDR3 is 15 amino acids. Trimming removed 10 bases from V and 2 bases from J, with 19 bases in between. Germline assignment: CDR1 MDHEN and CDR2 SYDVKM. The CDR3: CATEGGLGNTDTQYF. CDR3 bases: TGTGCCACAGAAGGGGGTCTCGGGAACACAGATACGCAGTATTTT.

This clonotype was seen more than once but under ten times. The V gene is TRBV28, the J gene TRBJ1-5; D not certain. Germline CDR1 MDHEN, CDR2 SYDVKM. Trimming cost V 7 bases and J 0 bases, with 7 bases left between them. CDR3 length: 13 amino acids. CDR3 residues: CASTAASNQPQHF. DNA for the CDR3: TGTGCCAGCACCGCTGCTAGCAATCAGCCCCAGCATTTT.

This clonotype was detected a few times. The V gene is TRBV12-3 or TRBV12-4, the J gene TRBJ1-2, with a possible D match to TRBD1 (5 bases). Trimming removed 6 bases at V and 8 bases at J, with 19 bases between. The CDR3 loop spans 14 amino acids. The CDR3 region is CASSSFRGSGGYTF. Written as DNA, the CDR3 is TGTGCCAGCAGCTCGTTTCGGGGGTCCGGCGGCTACACCTTC.

Comment on this clonotype: A read error may be the cause here, since a much bigger clone is one base away. The chain links TRBV4-1 to TRBJ1-3, with a tentative D call TRBD1 (6 bases). V lost 0 bases, J lost 1 base, and 10 bases lay in between. Germline assignment: CDR1 MGHRA and CDR2 YSYEKL. The CDR3 is 16 amino acids. CDR3 nucleotide sequence: TGCGCCAGCAGCCAAGACTCAGGGGTGTCTGGAAACACCATATATTTT. Translating gives CASSQDSGVSGNTIYF.

This clonotype occurred once. This chain's CDR3 is CASSSTRGEGTQYF. DNA of the CDR3: TGTGCCAGCAGCTCAACAAGGGGGGAGGGGACGCAGTATTTT. The chain has TRBV7-3 and TRBJ2-3, with D possibly TRBD2 on 7 matching bases. Germline assignment: CDR1 SGHTA and CDR2 FQGTGA. The CDR3 has 14 residues. Trimming cost V 4 bases and J 9 bases, with 17 bases left between them.

This clonotype was recorded at least ten times. The rearrangement joins TRBV24-1 to TRBJ2-1; either TRBD1 or TRBD2 may supply D (5 bases each). CDR1 and CDR2 from the germline V gene are KGHDR and SFDVKD. The length of the CDR3 is 15 residues. Deletions cut 5 bases from V and 8 bases from J, with 18 bases between. CDR3 loop: CATSGDLVQPYEQFF. The CDR3 bases are TGTGCCACCAGTGGGGACCTAGTTCAGCCCTATGAGCAGTTCTTC.

This clonotype was observed once. The rearrangement uses TRBV7-9 and TRBJ2-3; D possibly corresponds to TRBD1 (6 bases). The CDR3 has 15 residues. Trimming removed 5 bases at V and 0 bases at J, with 12 bases between. Germline lookup yields CDR1 SEHNR and CDR2 FQNEAQ (reference sequence). Written as DNA, the CDR3 is TGTGCCAGCAGCATACGGACAGATAGCACAGATACGCAGTATTTT. This translates into CASSIRTDSTDTQYF.

In this sample, this clonotype turned up a few times. This chain links TRBV9 with TRBJ1-5; D unresolved. The CDR3 length is 14 residues. The germline V and J ends were trimmed by 5 bases and 1 base, with 10 bases remaining between them. The germline gives CDR1 SGDLS, CDR2 YYNGEE. CDR3 DNA sequence: TGTGCCAGCAGACGGACGGCGAGCAATCAGCCCCAGCATTTT. Its protein is CASRRTASNQPQHF.

The CDR3 DNA reads TGTGCCAGCAAAGGACAACTATACAATGAGCAGTTCTTC. Translating gives CASKGQLYNEQFF. V and J are TRBV2 and TRBJ2-1; a possible D gene is TRBD1 (5 bases). The CDR3 contains 13 residues. Trimming pared 7 bases from V and 4 bases from J, leaving 11 bases between. CDR1 is SNHLY and CDR2 is FYNNEI in the germline V gene.

This chain connects TRBV20-1 to TRBJ2-3, with D hard to call. Deletions cut 6 bases from V and 3 bases from J, with 13 bases between. The germline gives CDR1 DFQATT, CDR2 SNEGSKA (reference sequence). The CDR3 sequence is 13 residues long. The CDR3 region is CSAPRASTDTQYF. DNA for the CDR3: TGCAGTGCCCCCCGGGCGTCGACAGATACGCAGTATTTT.

The genes are TRBV30 and TRBJ2-5; no clear D. The V end lost 2 bases, the J end lost 0 bases, and 13 bases lay between the germline ends. The length of the CDR3 is 15 residues. CDR1 GTSNPN and CDR2 SVGIG come from the germline V gene (reference sequence). CDR3 region: CAWSLGHTYQETQYF. The CDR3, as DNA: TGTGCCTGGAGTCTCGGGCACACCTACCAAGAGACCCAGTACTTC.

This clonotype appeared a few times. This rearrangement joins TRBV20-1 to TRBJ2-1, with D maybe TRBD2 (6 bases). Germline V gene lookup returns CDR1 DFQATT and CDR2 SNEGSKA (reference sequence). The CDR3 runs to 12 residues. V dropped 5 bases and J dropped 5 bases, with 10 bases sitting between them. The CDR3 reads CSAAGRNNEQFF. The CDR3 DNA is TGCAGTGCTGCGGGAAGAAACAATGAGCAGTTCTTC.

This chain joins TRBV7-3 and TRBJ2-2; no reliable D call. V was clipped by 5 bases and J by 4 bases, with 11 bases between them. The CDR3 runs 14 residues. Germline CDR1 is SGHTA and CDR2 is FQGTGA. The CDR3 reads CASSPAGRTGELFF. Here the CDR3 DNA reads TGTGCCAGCAGCCCAGCCGGGCGCACCGGGGAGCTGTTTTTT.

V and J are TRBV5-6 and TRBJ2-3; 11 positions agree with TRBD2. Germline CDR1 and CDR2: SGHDT and YYEEEE. The V gene end was trimmed by 2 bases and the J gene end by 0 bases; junction bases not matched to a gene: 5. The CDR3 runs to 17 residues. For the CDR3, the DNA is TGTGCCAGCAGCTTAGAACGGACTAGCGGGAGCACAGATACGCAGTATTTT. This encodes CASSLERTSGSTDTQYF.

This clonotype was detected only a few times. The genes are TRBV28 and TRBJ2-3, with a possible D match to TRBD2 (7 bases). Germline V CDR1 and CDR2: MDHEN, SYDVKM. The CDR3 has 16 amino acids. The germline V and J ends were trimmed by 6 bases and 0 bases, with 16 bases remaining between them. Here the CDR3 DNA reads TGTGCCAGCAGGTCCCCCGGGGGGACAAGCACAGATACGCAGTATTTT. The encoded protein is CASRSPGGTSTDTQYF.

The chain is built from TRBV27 and TRBJ1-3; D is unclear. Germline CDR1 MNHEY, CDR2 SMNVEV (reference sequence). Between the trimmed V and J ends, which lost 5 bases and 2 bases, there was a span of 16 bases. CDR3 length: 16 residues. CDR3 protein: CASSLVGDGTGNTIYF. The CDR3 DNA reads as TGTGCCAGCAGTCTAGTGGGCGATGGCACTGGAAACACCATATATTTT.